The rows below give T cell receptor beta chains drawn from one sample of a study of graft-versus-host responses after intestinal transplantation. TCRdb's table, derived via immunoSEQ multiplex PCR, lists solely in-frame clones and lacks some. The table lists 95,000 to 110,000 clones, roughly 87% of them singletons. For these receptors, no antigen is known. This material consisted of unstimulated CD4+ T cells sorted from spleen or lymph node cells, taken before transplant. The receptors were sampled from a human donor who was the organ donor for an intestinal transplant. CDR3s include the opening cysteine and the closing phenylalanine or tryptophan. The D gene is left open where the match is weak.

NA,TRBV18,TRBJ1-3,CASSPPKGAKGNTIYF
NA,TRBV4-2,TRBJ2-5,CASSQAGDVETQYF
NA,TRBV5-1,TRBJ2-1,CASSLVAGGYNEQFF
NA,TRBV2,TRBJ2-3,CASSESGASTDTQYF
TRBD2,TRBV6-6,TRBJ2-4,CASSYSSGGKNIQYF
NA,TRBV4-1,TRBJ2-1,CASSPRHGGFSYNEQFF
NA,TRBV5-1,TRBJ2-1,CASSLGLYNEQFF
NA,TRBV20-1,TRBJ2-3,CSARWGTQYF
NA,TRBV2,TRBJ2-1,CASSERNEQFF
NA,TRBV10-3,TRBJ2-7,CAVAYSYEQYF
TRBD2,TRBV9,TRBJ2-3,CASSVLLAASTDTQYF
TRBD2,TRBV6-6,TRBJ2-3,CASSRQSGREQDTQYF
NA,TRBV5-1,TRBJ2-5,CASSWTPGQQETQYF
NA,TRBV5-6,TRBJ1-2,CASSLGQEYYGYTF
TRBD1,TRBV19,TRBJ2-3,CASSIEGQGGADTQYF
NA,TRBV5-5,TRBJ2-2,CASSLRTGLLNTGELFF
TRBD1,TRBV5-1,TRBJ2-7,CASSSGGPSYEQYF
NA,TRBV7-2,TRBJ2-1,CASSSTRFYNEQFF